Listed here are 5 T cell receptor beta chains from one sample, sequenced in a study of cytomegalovirus exposure and HLA in healthy donors. 13 Jbeta primers and 60 Vbeta primers were used for the PCR. Libraries were prepared by immunoSEQ multiplex PCR; TCRdb keeps only in-frame clonotypes and omits some of them. The sample consists of around 90,000 clones, roughly four fifths of them appearing once. Sequencing was done on a sample of PBMCs. The receptor set was obtained from a human donor in good health.

This CDR3 reads CASSRGASAETQYF. The DNA for the CDR3 is TGTGCCAGCAGTCGGGGGGCCTCGGCGGAGACCCAGTACTTC. This chain connects TRBV2 to TRBJ2-5; possible D gene TRBD2, 7 bases. This CDR3 comprises 14 residues. The germline CDR1 and CDR2 sequences are SNHLY and FYNNEI. V lost 5 bases to trimming and J lost 5 bases, with 15 bases between them. The full variable domain, rest sourced from reference TRBV2 and TRBJ2-5, is EPEVTQTPSHQVTQMGQEVILRCVPISNHLYFYWYRQILGQKVEFLVSFYNNEISEKSEIFDDQFSVERPDGSNFTLKIRSTKLEDSAMYFCASSRGASAETQYFGPGTRLLVL.

The chain carries TRBV19 and TRBJ2-7; tentatively, D is TRBD1 (6 bases). This CDR3 is built from 11 residues. CDR1 is LNHDA and CDR2 is SQIVND in the germline V gene (reference sequence). V gave up 6 bases and J gave up 7 bases, with 10 bases separating them. CDR3 sequence (DNA): TGTGCCAGTAGGGGGGCAGAGGAGCAGTACTTC. The encoded protein is CASRGAEEQYF. The full variable domain, its missing parts supplied by reference TRBV19 and TRBJ2-7, is DGGITQSPKYLFRKEGQNVTLSCEQNLNHDAMYWYRQDPGQGLRLIYYSQIVNDFQKGDIAEGYSVSREKKESFPLTVTSAQKNPTAFYLCASRGAEEQYFGPGTRLTVT.

This clone has just a few counts. The chain employs TRBV5-4 and TRBJ2-5, with 9 bases lining up with TRBD1. Germline V CDR1 and CDR2: SGHNT, YYREEE (reference sequence). V trimming: 2 bases; J trimming: 5 bases; junction bases outside the gene matches: 1. The CDR3 spans 13 residues. CDR3 nucleotide sequence: TGTGCCAGCAGCTTCGACAGGGGGGAGACCCAGTACTTC. This codes for CASSFDRGETQYF.

This clone has a handful of counts. The CDR3 DNA follows: TGTGCCAGCAGCTTACCTTACCCTGGGCAGGGGTATGGCTACACCTTC. This translates into CASSLPYPGQGYGYTF. V usage is TRBV7-9 and J usage is TRBJ1-2; perhaps TRBD1 as D (6 bases). CDR1 and CDR2 (germline): SEHNR, FQNEAQ (reference sequence). The germline V and J ends were trimmed by 2 bases and 5 bases, with 18 bases remaining between them. This CDR3 region has 16 residues.

The J gene is TRBJ2-1, the V gene TRBV6-1, with D possibly TRBD2 on 6 matching bases. Germline V lookup: CDR1 MNHNS, CDR2 SASEGT. The V and J ends lost 4 bases and 0 bases respectively, with 10 bases between them. The CDR3 sequence is 15 residues long. For the CDR3, the DNA is TGTGCCAGCAGTGTAGGAGGGTTCTCCTACAATGAGCAGTTCTTC. It translates to CASSVGGFSYNEQFF.